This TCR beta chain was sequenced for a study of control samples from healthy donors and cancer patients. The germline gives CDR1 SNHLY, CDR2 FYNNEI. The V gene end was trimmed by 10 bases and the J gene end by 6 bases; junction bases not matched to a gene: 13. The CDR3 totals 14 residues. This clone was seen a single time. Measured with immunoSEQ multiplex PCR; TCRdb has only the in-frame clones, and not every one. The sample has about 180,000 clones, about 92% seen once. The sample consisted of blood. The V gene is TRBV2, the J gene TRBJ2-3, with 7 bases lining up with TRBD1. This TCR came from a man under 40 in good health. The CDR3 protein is CAIQEPPRGDTQYF. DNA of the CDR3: TGTGCCATCCAAGAACCCCCCAGGGGGGATACGCAGTATTTT.